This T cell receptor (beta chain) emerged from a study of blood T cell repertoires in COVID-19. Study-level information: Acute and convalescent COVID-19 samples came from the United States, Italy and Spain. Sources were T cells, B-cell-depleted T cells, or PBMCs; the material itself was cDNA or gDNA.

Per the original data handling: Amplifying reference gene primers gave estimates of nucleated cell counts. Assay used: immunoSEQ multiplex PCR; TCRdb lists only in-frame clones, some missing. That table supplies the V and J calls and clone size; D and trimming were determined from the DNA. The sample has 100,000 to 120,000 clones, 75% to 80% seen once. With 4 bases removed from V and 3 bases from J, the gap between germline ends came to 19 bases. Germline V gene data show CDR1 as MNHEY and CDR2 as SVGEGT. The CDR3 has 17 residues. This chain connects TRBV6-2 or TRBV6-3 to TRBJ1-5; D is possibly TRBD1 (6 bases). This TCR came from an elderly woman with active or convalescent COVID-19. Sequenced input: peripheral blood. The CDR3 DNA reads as TGTGCCAGCAGTTCCCCATGGGACACTTTTAACAATCAGCCCCAGCATTTT. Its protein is CASSSPWDTFNNQPQHF.